Sequencing of this T cell receptor beta chain was carried out in a study of T-cell memory formation after mild COVID-19. MiXCR, run by TCRdb on the 5' RACE reads, gives a single entry per CDR3 protein. The table shows 200,000 to 300,000 distinct CDR3 sequences, with 15% to 19% occurring only once. Findings and caveats of the study: Clones that got smaller from day 15 to 85 had even CD4/CD8, while clones growing later tipped toward CD4+. CD8+ contracting clones occupied EMRA, while CD4+ ones occupied mainly CM and EM. Some SARS-CoV-2-responding clones were already detected in memory before infection.

A word on this clonotype: The antigen is unknown.

Germline assignment: CDR1 SGHRS and CDR2 YFSETQ. The CDR3 consists of 15 residues. The V segment lost 1 base and the J segment 4 bases; nucleotides outside the gene matches: 3. Sequencing was done on a sample of PBMCs or a T cell subset sorted from them (not recorded which). This receptor was identified in an adult woman who had mild COVID-19 (a few samples of this study predate the infection). Cell type and time point are not known. This sequence joins TRBV5-1 and TRBJ2-2; 8 nucleotides match TRBD2. For the CDR3, the DNA is TGCGCCAGCAGCTTGACTAGCGGACCCACCGGGGAGCTGTTTTTT. This encodes CASSLTSGPTGELFF.